The next 22 T cell receptor beta chains were all read from a single sample in a study of blood T cell repertoires in COVID-19. Produced via immunoSEQ multiplex PCR; TCRdb's table is partial and in-frame only. The data contain fewer than 130,000 clones, roughly four fifths of them singletons. Specimen: peripheral blood. Source of these receptors: a woman in her sixties or seventies with acute or convalescent COVID-19.

This clone was recorded a few times. The chain is built from TRBV6-5 and TRBJ1-1; 7 bases agree with TRBD1. Germline CDR1 MNHEY, CDR2 SVGAGI. CDR3 length: 13 amino acids. Losses at the gene ends were 2 bases for V and 3 bases for J; bases not matched to a gene: 0. The CDR3 bases are TGTGCCAGCAGTTACCAGGGGGACACTGAAGCTTTCTTT. Protein product: CASSYQGDTEAFF.

V gene TRBV24-1 combines with J gene TRBJ1-2; 7 bases match TRBD1. Looked up from germline, CDR1 is KGHDR and CDR2 is SFDVKD. V was clipped by 3 bases and J by 8 bases; unmatched bases: 2. There are 12 residues in the CDR3. The CDR3 DNA follows: TGTGCCACCAGTGATCGACAGGGCGGCTACACCTTC. Encoded protein: CATSDRQGGYTF.

This clone showed up just once. The chain has TRBV5-4 and TRBJ1-4, with 11 nucleotides matching TRBD1. Unmatched junction bases numbered 3, after V lost 4 bases and J lost 7 bases. CDR1 is SGHNT, CDR2 YYREEE, per germline (reference sequence). The length of the CDR3 is 14 residues. The DNA for the CDR3 is TGTGCCAGCAGCCGGGGACAGGGGGGTGAAAAACTGTTTTTT. This sequence encodes CASSRGQGGEKLFF.

This clone was seen only once. This CDR3 reads CASSTGTDGYTF. CDR3 coding DNA: TGTGCCAGTAGTACGGGGACAGATGGCTACACCTTC. The chain employs TRBV19 and TRBJ1-2, with TRBD1 matching 7 bases. CDR1 and CDR2 (germline): LNHDA, SQIVND (reference sequence). V lost 4 bases, J lost 6 bases, and 2 bases stayed unmatched. This CDR3 region has 12 residues.

The genes are TRBV6-1 and TRBJ1-6, with D perhaps matching TRBD1 (5 bases). The V end was cut by 2 bases, the J end by 8 bases, with 13 bases between. CDR1 and CDR2 (germline): MNHNS, SASEGT. The length of the CDR3 is 15 residues. The CDR3 spells CASSERVGEDSPLHF. The CDR3 coding sequence is TGTGCCAGCAGTGAACGAGTGGGGGAGGATTCACCCCTCCACTTT.

The chain uses TRBV29-1 and TRBJ1-2, with D possibly being TRBD1 (5 bases). The CDR3 totals 15 residues. From germline, CDR1 is SQVTM and CDR2 ANQGSEA. Deletions cut 5 bases from V and 11 bases from J, with 27 bases between. CDR3 sequence: CSVLVRVSSREGYTF. The CDR3 region has the DNA TGCAGCGTTTTGGTTCGTGTGTCGAGCAGGGAGGGGTACACCTTC.

This chain uses TRBV2 with TRBJ1-1; 7 positions agree with TRBD1. CDR1 is SNHLY and CDR2 is FYNNEI in the germline V gene. CDR3 length: 16 amino acids. Trimming at V came to 2 bases and at J to 5 bases, leaving 11 bases not matched to a gene. This chain's CDR3 is CASSELGSGGITEAFF. CDR3 in DNA: TGTGCCAGCAGTGAACTTGGGTCAGGGGGTATTACTGAAGCTTTCTTT.

The chain is built from TRBV4-1 and TRBJ2-1; tentative D call: TRBD2 (5 bases). The CDR3 is 12 residues long. Germline V gives CDR1 MGHRA, CDR2 YSYEKL. Trimming removed 4 bases at V and 8 bases at J, with 9 bases between. The CDR3 is CASSPSGDEQFF. The DNA of the CDR3 is TGCGCCAGCAGCCCCTCCGGGGATGAGCAGTTCTTC.

Details on this clone: At one of its ends the junction is not consistent with the germline gene, which may arise from a read error. J is TRBJ2-1 and V is TRBV7-7; maybe TRBD2 (7 bases). Germline V CDR1 and CDR2: SSHAT, FNYEAQ (reference sequence). The CDR3 is 17 amino acids. CDR3: CASSLGGGGSSYNEQFF. The CDR3 DNA is TGTGCTAGCAGCTTAGGAGGGGGGGGAAGCTCCTACAATGAGCAGTTCTTC.

The rearrangement uses TRBV6-2 or TRBV6-3 and TRBJ2-1; TRBD2 agrees at 8 bases. The V and J ends lost 2 bases and 8 bases, in that order; junction bases with no gene match: 11. The CDR3 runs to 16 residues. Germline CDR1 and CDR2: MNHEY and SVGEGT. CDR3 DNA sequence: TGTGCCAGCAGTTACCCCATAGCGGGGCCGAGGGATGAGCAGTTCTTC. Protein sequence: CASSYPIAGPRDEQFF.

In its sample, this clone was seen once. This chain joins TRBV4-1 and TRBJ2-3; 7 bases agree with TRBD2. The CDR3 has 15 amino acids. With V trimmed by 1 base and J by 6 bases, 7 bases remained unmatched. The germline CDR1 and CDR2 sequences are MGHRA and YSYEKL. DNA of the CDR3: TGCGCCAGCAGCCAAGGATGGCGGGAGTCGGATACGCAGTATTTT. This sequence encodes CASSQGWRESDTQYF.

This clone is a singleton in its sample. The rearrangement joins TRBV7-9 to TRBJ2-7; D is undetermined. V was cut by 5 bases and J by 3 bases, with 8 bases left in between. This CDR3 spans 12 amino acids. Germline V gene lookup returns CDR1 SEHNR and CDR2 FQNEAQ (reference sequence). The DNA of the CDR3 is TGTGCCAGCAGCAGACAAGTCTACGAGCAGTACTTC. The encoded protein is CASSRQVYEQYF.

DNA for the CDR3: TGTGCCAGCAGCTTCGGGTCAACGAGAAACACCATATATTTT. It encodes CASSFGSTRNTIYF. The chain carries TRBV7-9 and TRBJ1-3; D gene uncertain. V lost 3 bases, J lost 5 bases, and 11 bases lay in between. CDR3 size: 14 residues. Germline V gives CDR1 SEHNR, CDR2 FQNEAQ (reference sequence).

This clone was counted at least ten times. The chain uses TRBV30 and TRBJ1-5, with D possibly matching TRBD1 (5 bases). V was shortened by 4 bases and J by 1 base, with 8 bases between the two germline ends. CDR3 length: 13 amino acids. CDR1 and CDR2 from the germline V gene are GTSNPN and SVGIG (reference sequence). CDR3 sequence: CAWNTGSNQPQHF. For the CDR3, the DNA is TGTGCCTGGAATACAGGAAGCAATCAGCCCCAGCATTTT.

The rearrangement uses TRBV27 and TRBJ2-5, with TRBD1 matching over 7 bases. After removal of 6 bases from V and 5 bases from J, the junction contained 9 bases not matched to a gene. The CDR3 consists of 14 residues. Per germline, CDR1 MNHEY and CDR2 SMNVEV (reference sequence). DNA for the CDR3: TGTGCCAGCAGCCCCGAGTACAGGGGTGAGACCCAGTACTTC. This gives the protein CASSPEYRGETQYF.

This chain links TRBV9 with TRBJ1-1; D might be TRBD1 (5 bases). V gave up 0 bases and J gave up 2 bases, with 8 bases separating them. Germline V lookup: CDR1 SGDLS, CDR2 YYNGEE. The CDR3 sequence is 14 residues long. CDR3: CASSVGQSNTEAFF. For the CDR3, the DNA is TGTGCCAGCAGCGTAGGACAGTCAAACACTGAAGCTTTCTTT.

The chain links TRBV15 to TRBJ2-3, with 9 nucleotides matching TRBD1. V trimming: 3 bases; J trimming: 3 bases; junction bases outside the gene matches: 7. Germline loops: CDR1 LNHNV, CDR2 YYDKDF (reference sequence). CDR3 length: 16 amino acids. The CDR3 DNA sequence: TGTGCCACCAGCAGCGTCCCGGACAGGGGAACAGATACGCAGTATTTT. Translated: CATSSVPDRGTDTQYF.

This chain links TRBV4-3 with TRBJ2-5; D not certain. There are 14 residues in the CDR3. Per germline, CDR1 LGHNA and CDR2 YSLEER. Trimming stripped 2 bases from V and 2 bases from J, with 9 bases between. The CDR3 nucleotides are TGCGCCAGCAGCCAAAACATGGCACAAGAGACCCAGTACTTC. It specifies CASSQNMAQETQYF.

V gene TRBV18 combines with J gene TRBJ1-4, with D uncertain. The CDR3 runs 13 residues. The germline V gene has CDR1 KGHSH and CDR2 LQKENI. V gave up 1 base and J gave up 3 bases, with 3 bases separating them. CDR3: CASSPQPNEKLFF. In DNA, the CDR3 is TGTGCCAGCTCACCACAGCCTAATGAAAAACTGTTTTTT.

The rearrangement uses TRBV27 and TRBJ2-3; 9 nucleotides agree with TRBD2. Germline lookup yields CDR1 MNHEY and CDR2 SMNVEV (reference sequence). V shed 7 bases and J 3 bases; nucleotides not matched to a gene: 17. The CDR3 sequence is 18 residues long. CDR3 nucleotide sequence: TGTGCCAGCAAATGGCTAGCGGGGTTGCGGGGTTCAACAGATACGCAGTATTTT. This encodes CASKWLAGLRGSTDTQYF.

The chain carries TRBV7-3 and TRBJ1-5, with D perhaps TRBD1 (5 bases). Germline V CDR1 and CDR2: SGHTA, FQGTGA. Trimming removed 3 bases at V and 7 bases at J, with 10 bases between. The CDR3 totals 13 residues. The CDR3 sequence is CASSLGRDQPQHF. In nucleotides, the CDR3 is TGTGCCAGCAGCTTGGGGAGGGACCAGCCCCAGCATTTT.

The chain combines TRBV11-3 with TRBJ2-7; no definite D call. The length of the CDR3 is 11 residues. Between the trimmed V and J ends, which lost 5 bases and 3 bases, there was a span of 5 bases. CDR1 is SGHNT and CDR2 is YENEEA in the germline V gene. The CDR3 sequence: CASSPSYEQYF. CDR3 bases: TGTGCCAGCAGCCCCAGCTACGAGCAGTACTTC.